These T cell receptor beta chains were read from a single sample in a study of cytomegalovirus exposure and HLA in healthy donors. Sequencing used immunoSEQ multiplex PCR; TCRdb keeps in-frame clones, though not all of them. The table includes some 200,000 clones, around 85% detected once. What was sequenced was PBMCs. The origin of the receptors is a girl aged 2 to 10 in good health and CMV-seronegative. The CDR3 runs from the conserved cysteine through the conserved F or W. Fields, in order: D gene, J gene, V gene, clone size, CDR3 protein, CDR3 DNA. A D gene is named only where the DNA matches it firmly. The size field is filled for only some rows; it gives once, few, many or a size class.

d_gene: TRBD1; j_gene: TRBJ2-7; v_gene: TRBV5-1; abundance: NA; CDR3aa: CASSPDRAVNEQYF; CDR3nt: TGCGCCAGCAGCCCCGACAGGGCGGTAAACGAGCAGTACTTC
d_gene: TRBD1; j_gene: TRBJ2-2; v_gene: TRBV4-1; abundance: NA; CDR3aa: CASSPGGTGELFF; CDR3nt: TGCGCCAGCAGCCCAGGGGGCACCGGGGAGCTGTTTTTT
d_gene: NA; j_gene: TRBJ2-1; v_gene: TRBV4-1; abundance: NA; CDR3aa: CASSQGGVLNEQFF; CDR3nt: TGCGCCAGCAGCCAAGGGGGAGTCTTAAATGAGCAGTTCTTC
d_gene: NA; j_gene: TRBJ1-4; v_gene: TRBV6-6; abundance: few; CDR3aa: CASSYGGELFF; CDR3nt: TGTGCCAGCAGTTACGGGGGGGAACTGTTTTTT
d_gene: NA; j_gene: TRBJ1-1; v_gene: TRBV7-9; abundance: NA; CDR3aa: CASSLFGTNTEAFF; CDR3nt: TGTGCCAGCAGCTTATTCGGGACAAACACTGAAGCTTTCTTT
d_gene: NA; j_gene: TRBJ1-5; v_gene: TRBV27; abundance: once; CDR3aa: CASSLGVKDQPQHF; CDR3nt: TGTGCCAGCAGTTTAGGAGTGAAGGATCAGCCCCAGCATTTT
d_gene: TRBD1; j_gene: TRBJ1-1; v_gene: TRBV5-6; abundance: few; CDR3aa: CASTHRGEWKETEAFF; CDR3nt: TGTGCCAGCACACACAGGGGAGAATGGAAAGAAACTGAAGCTTTCTTT
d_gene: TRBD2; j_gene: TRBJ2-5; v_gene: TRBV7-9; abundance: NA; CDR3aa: CASSGLAGGRETQYF; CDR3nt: TGTGCCAGCAGCGGACTAGCGGGGGGGAGAGAGACCCAGTACTTC
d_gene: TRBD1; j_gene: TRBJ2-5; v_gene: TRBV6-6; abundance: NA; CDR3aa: CASSNARTGPQTQYF; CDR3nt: TGTGCCAGCAGTAACGCCCGGACAGGTCCACAGACCCAGTACTTC
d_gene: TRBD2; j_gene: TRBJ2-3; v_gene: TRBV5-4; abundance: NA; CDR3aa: CASSLGSGGDTQYF; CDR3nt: TGTGCCAGCAGCTTGGGTAGCGGGGGGGATACGCAGTATTTT
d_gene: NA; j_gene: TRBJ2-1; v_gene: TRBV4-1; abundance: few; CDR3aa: CASSQESVASYNEQFF; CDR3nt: TGCGCCAGCAGCCAAGAAAGTGTGGCCTCCTACAATGAGCAGTTCTTC
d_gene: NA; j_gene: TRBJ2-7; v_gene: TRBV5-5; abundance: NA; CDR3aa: CASSLVTGYEQYF; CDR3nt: TGTGCCAGCAGCTTGGTCACAGGGTACGAGCAGTACTTC
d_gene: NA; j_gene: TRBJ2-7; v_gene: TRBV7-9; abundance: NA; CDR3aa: CASSRKMSSYEQYF; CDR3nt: TGTGCCAGCAGCCGTAAGATGAGCTCCTACGAGCAGTACTTC
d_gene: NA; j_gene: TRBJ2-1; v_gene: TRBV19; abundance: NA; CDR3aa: CASSPRVGTNEQFF; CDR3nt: TGTGCCAGTAGTCCCAGGGTGGGTACCAATGAGCAGTTCTTC
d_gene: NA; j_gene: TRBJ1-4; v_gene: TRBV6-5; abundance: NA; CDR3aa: CASSYSPTTLGEKLFF; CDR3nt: TGTGCCAGCAGTTACTCTCCGACAACTCTGGGTGAAAAACTGTTTTTT
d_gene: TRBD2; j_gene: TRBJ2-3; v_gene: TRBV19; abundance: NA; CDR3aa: CASSALGRVHRDTQYF; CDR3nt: TGTGCCAGTAGTGCTTTAGGGAGGGTGCACAGAGATACGCAGTATTTT
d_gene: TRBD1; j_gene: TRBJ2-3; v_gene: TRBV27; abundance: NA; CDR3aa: CASSLLGTGGTEVQYF; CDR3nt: TGTGCCAGCAGCTTACTCGGGACAGGGGGCACGGAGGTGCAGTATTTT
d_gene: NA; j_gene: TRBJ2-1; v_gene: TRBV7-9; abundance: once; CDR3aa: CASSLALSNEQFF; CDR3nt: TGTGCCAGCAGCTTAGCGCTGAGCAATGAGCAGTTCTTC
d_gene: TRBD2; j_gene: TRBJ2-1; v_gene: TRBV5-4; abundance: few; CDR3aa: CASSFISGGTNEQFF; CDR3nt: TGTGCCAGCAGCTTTATTAGCGGGGGGACGAATGAGCAGTTCTTC
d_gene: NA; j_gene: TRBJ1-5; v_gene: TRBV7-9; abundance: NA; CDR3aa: CASSLAPRQPQHF; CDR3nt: TGTGCCAGCAGCTTAGCCCCTCGTCAGCCCCAGCATTTT
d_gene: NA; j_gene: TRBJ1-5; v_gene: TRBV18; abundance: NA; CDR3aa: CASSPVGQSGSNQPQHF; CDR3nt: TGTGCCAGCTCACCAGTGGGACAATCAGGAAGCAATCAGCCCCAGCATTTT
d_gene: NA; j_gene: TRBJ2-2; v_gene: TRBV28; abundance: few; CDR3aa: CASSFAGITGELFF; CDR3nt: TGTGCCAGCAGTTTCGCAGGGATAACCGGGGAGCTGTTTTTT
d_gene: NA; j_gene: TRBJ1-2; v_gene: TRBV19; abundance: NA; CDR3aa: CASRTTPESYYGYTF; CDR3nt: TGTGCCAGTAGGACAACGCCAGAATCCTACTATGGCTACACCTTC
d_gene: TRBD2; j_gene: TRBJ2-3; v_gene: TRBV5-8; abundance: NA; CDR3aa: CASSFFSGREWDTQYF; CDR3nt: TGTGCCAGCAGCTTCTTTAGCGGGAGGGAGTGGGATACGCAGTATTTT
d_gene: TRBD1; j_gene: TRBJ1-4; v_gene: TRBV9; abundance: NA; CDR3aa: CASSTGTAEKLFF; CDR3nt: TGTGCCAGCAGCACAGGGACAGCTGAAAAACTGTTTTTT
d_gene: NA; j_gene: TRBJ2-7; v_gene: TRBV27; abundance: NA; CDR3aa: CASSLGALAEQYF; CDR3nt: TGTGCCAGCAGTTTAGGGGCCTTGGCCGAGCAGTACTTC
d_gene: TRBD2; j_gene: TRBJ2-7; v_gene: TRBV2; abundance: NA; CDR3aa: CASFSGESSYEQYF; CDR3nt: TGTGCCAGCTTTAGCGGGGAGAGCTCCTACGAGCAGTACTTC
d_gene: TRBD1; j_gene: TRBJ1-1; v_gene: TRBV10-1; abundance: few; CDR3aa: CASSDPGTDNTEAFF; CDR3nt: TGCGCCAGCAGTGACCCCGGGACAGATAACACTGAAGCTTTCTTT
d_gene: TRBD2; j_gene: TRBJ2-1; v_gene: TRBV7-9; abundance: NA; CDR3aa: CASSLLAGNYNEQFF; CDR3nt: TGTGCCAGCAGCTTACTAGCGGGAAATTACAATGAGCAGTTCTTC
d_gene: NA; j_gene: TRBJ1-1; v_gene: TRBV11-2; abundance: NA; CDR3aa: CASSLDRVEAFF; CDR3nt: TGTGCCAGCAGCTTAGACAGGGTTGAAGCTTTCTTT
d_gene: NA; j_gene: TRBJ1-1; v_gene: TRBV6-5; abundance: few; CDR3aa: CASRRATEAFF; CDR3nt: TGTGCCAGCAGGAGGGCCACTGAAGCTTTCTTT
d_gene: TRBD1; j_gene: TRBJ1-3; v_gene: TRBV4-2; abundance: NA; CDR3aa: CASSQTGNSGNTIYF; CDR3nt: TGTGCCAGCAGCCAGACAGGGAACTCTGGAAACACCATATATTTT
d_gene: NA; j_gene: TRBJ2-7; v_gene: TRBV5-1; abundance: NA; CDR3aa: CASSSIPSGVYEQYF; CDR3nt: TGCGCCAGCAGCTCAATACCCTCAGGGGTGTACGAGCAGTACTTC
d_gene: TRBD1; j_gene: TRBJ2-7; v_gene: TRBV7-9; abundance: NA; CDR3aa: CASSYRGGSSYEQYF; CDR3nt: TGTGCCAGCAGCTACAGGGGTGGGAGCTCCTACGAGCAGTACTTC
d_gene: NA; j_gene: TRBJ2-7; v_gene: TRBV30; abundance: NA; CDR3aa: CAFPKPRGFWIYEQYF; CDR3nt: TGTGCCTTCCCAAAACCCAGGGGTTTCTGGATCTACGAGCAGTACTTC
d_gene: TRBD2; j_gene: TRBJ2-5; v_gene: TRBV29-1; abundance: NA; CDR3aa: CSTRGAGGEETQYF; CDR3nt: TGCAGCACCCGCGGTGCGGGAGGGGAAGAGACCCAGTACTTC
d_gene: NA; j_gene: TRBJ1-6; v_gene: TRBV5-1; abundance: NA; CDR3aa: CASSTGQNSPLHF; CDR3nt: TGCGCCAGCAGCACTGGACAGAATTCCCCCCTCCACTTT
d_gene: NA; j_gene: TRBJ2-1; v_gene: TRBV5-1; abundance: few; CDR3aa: CASSVRVPYNEQFF; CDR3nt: TGCGCCAGCAGCGTCAGGGTTCCCTACAATGAGCAGTTCTTC
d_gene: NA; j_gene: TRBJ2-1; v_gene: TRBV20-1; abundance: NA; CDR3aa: CSARLAPTQFF; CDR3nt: TGCAGTGCTAGACTAGCCCCCACCCAGTTCTTC
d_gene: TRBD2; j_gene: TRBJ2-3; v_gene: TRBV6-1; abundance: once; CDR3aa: CASSGTSYTQYF; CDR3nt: TGTGCCAGCAGTGGGACTAGTTATACGCAGTATTTT
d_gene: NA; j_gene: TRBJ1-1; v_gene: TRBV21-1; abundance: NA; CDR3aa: CASSKADWDWANTEAFF; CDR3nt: TGTGCCAGCAGCAAAGCGGATTGGGACTGGGCCAACACTGAAGCTTTCTTT
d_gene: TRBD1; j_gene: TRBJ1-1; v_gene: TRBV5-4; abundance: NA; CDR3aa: CASSSRDREAFF; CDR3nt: TGTGCCAGCAGCTCCCGGGACAGGGAAGCTTTCTTT
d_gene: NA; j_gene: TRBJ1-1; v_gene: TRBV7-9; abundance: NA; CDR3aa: CASSYRGLEAFF; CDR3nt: TGTGCCAGCAGCTATAGGGGGTTGGAAGCTTTCTTT
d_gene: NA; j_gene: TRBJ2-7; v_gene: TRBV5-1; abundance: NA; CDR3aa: CASSLIVDSVGEQYF; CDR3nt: TGCGCCAGCAGCTTGATTGTGGACTCTGTCGGTGAGCAGTACTTC
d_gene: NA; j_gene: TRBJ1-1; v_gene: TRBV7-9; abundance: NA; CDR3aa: CASSLVGGVGRVPEAFF; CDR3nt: TGTGCCAGCAGCTTAGTTGGGGGGGTGGGCAGGGTACCTGAAGCTTTCTTT
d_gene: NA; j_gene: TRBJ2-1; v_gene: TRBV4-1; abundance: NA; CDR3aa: CASSLTLRDEQFF; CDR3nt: TGCGCCAGCAGCCTAACTTTACGGGATGAGCAGTTCTTC
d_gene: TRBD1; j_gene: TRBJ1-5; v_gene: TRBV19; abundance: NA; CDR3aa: CASKDRVGQPQHF; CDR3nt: TGTGCCAGCAAAGACAGGGTGGGACAGCCCCAGCATTTT
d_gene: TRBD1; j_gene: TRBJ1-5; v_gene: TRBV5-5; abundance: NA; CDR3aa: CASSLTGGNSNQPQHF; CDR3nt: TGTGCCAGCAGCCTGACAGGGGGTAATAGCAATCAGCCCCAGCATTTT
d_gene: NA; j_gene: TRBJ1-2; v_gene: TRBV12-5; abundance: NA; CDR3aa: CASHNRELYGYTF; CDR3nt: TGTGCTAGTCATAACAGGGAACTCTATGGCTACACCTTC
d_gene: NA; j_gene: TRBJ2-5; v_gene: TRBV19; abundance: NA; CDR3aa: CASSILARDQETQYF; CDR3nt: TGTGCCAGTAGTATCTTAGCGAGAGATCAAGAGACCCAGTACTTC
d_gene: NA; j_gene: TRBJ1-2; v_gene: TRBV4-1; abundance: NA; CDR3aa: CASSQGLGGAPNYGYTF; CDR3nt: TGCGCCAGCAGCCAAGGACTGGGAGGAGCCCCTAACTATGGCTACACCTTC
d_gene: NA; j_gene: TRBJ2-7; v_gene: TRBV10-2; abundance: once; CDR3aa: CASSEQVSYEQYF; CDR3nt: TGCGCCAGCAGTGAACAGGTCTCCTACGAGCAGTACTTC
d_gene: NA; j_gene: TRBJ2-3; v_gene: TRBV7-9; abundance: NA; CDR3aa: CASRRTDTQYF; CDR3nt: TGTGCCAGCAGGCGTACAGATACGCAGTATTTT
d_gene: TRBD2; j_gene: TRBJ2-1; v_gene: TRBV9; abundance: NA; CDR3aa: CASSPLLRASGRLALGEQFF; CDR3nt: TGTGCCAGCAGCCCACTCCTCCGGGCTAGCGGGAGATTAGCCTTAGGTGAGCAGTTCTTC
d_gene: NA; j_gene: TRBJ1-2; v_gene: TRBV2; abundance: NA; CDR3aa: CARGGEYGYTF; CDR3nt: TGTGCCAGAGGGGGGGAGTATGGCTACACCTTC
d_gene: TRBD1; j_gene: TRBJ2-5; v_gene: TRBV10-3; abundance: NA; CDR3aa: CAISDFGQGQYRETQYF; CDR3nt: TGTGCCATCAGTGATTTTGGACAGGGCCAGTACAGAGAGACCCAGTACTTC
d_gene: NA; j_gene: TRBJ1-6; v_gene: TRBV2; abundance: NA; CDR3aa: CASSEAGGQYNSPLHF; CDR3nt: TGTGCCAGCAGTGAAGCGGGAGGTCAATATAATTCACCCCTCCACTTT
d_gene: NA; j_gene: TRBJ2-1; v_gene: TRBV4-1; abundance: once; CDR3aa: CASSWRGLGNEQFF; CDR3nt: TGCGCCAGCAGTTGGCGGGGCCTAGGCAATGAGCAGTTCTTC
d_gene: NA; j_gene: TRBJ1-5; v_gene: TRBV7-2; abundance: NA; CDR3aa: CASSWQGLQPQHF; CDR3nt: TGTGCCAGCAGCTGGCAGGGGCTCCAGCCCCAGCATTTT